These 3 T cell receptor beta chains were all obtained from the same sample, sequenced in a study of blood T cell repertoires in COVID-19. Some clones are missing from TCRdb's copy, which holds only in-frame ones; the method was immunoSEQ multiplex PCR. The data hold around 260,000 clones, with around four fifths observed a single time. What was sequenced was peripheral blood. These receptors originate from a man between 60 and 70 years old who had recovered from COVID-19.

The chain links TRBV11-2 to TRBJ2-1; a possible D gene is TRBD1 (6 bases). V was pared by 8 bases and J by 4 bases, with 12 bases between. This CDR3 spans 13 amino acids. CDR1 is SGHAT and CDR2 is FQNNGV in the germline V gene. The CDR3 DNA reads as TGTGCCAGCGGGTGGACAGTATACAATGAGCAGTTCTTC. This codes for CASGWTVYNEQFF.

The chain employs TRBV2 and TRBJ1-1, with 7 bases identical to TRBD1. Trimming took 8 bases from V and 4 from J; bases not matched to a gene: 10. Germline V lookup: CDR1 SNHLY, CDR2 FYNNEI. CDR3 length equals 14 residues. The CDR3 region is CASRQQGPRTEAFF. In DNA, the CDR3 is TGTGCCAGCCGCCAACAGGGGCCCCGCACTGAAGCTTTCTTT.

The rearrangement links TRBV30 to TRBJ1-6; D perhaps matches TRBD1 (5 bases). The V end was cut by 3 bases, the J end by 6 bases, with 12 bases between. Looked up from germline, CDR1 is GTSNPN and CDR2 is SVGIG (reference sequence). The CDR3 is 14 residues long. The CDR3 region is CAWRGRGTNSPLHF. CDR3 DNA sequence: TGTGCCTGGAGGGGGCGCGGGACTAATTCACCCCTCCACTTT.